This T cell receptor (beta chain) is from a study of blood T cell repertoires in COVID-19. Study information: Acute and convalescent COVID-19 samples came from the United States, Italy and Spain.

The protocol was immunoSEQ multiplex PCR, while the TCRdb copy is restricted to in-frame clones and leaves out a portion. The sample shows 100,000 to 150,000 clones, around 85% of them seen only once. This TCR was recovered from an elderly woman with acute or convalescent COVID-19. The material sequenced was peripheral blood.

CDR3: CASSSGTDTQYF. The CDR3 DNA reads TGTGCCAGCAGTAGCGGCACAGATACGCAGTATTTT. This chain joins TRBV2 and TRBJ2-3; D is unresolved. V was shortened by 5 bases and J by 1 base, with 4 bases between the two germline ends. The CDR3 has 12 amino acids. Germline CDR1 is SNHLY and CDR2 is FYNNEI.